The entry below gives a single T cell receptor beta chain sequence along with its context. Its target is unknown. This specimen belongs to a study of cytomegalovirus exposure and HLA in healthy donors. The CDR3 covers 14 residues. Germline CDR1 MNHEY, CDR2 SMNVEV (reference sequence). V dropped 5 bases and J dropped 2; count of bases not matched to a gene: 2. Overall study findings and caveats: An analysis was carried out later, and it reportedly showed fewer N-insertions in an Asian-associated ancestry cluster than the 666-donor mean. As was reported, the HLA-A and HLA-B alleles of most subjects were accurately predicted from TCR beta sequences.

It was with 60 Vbeta and 13 Jbeta primers that the PCR ran. Original analysis: In a later analysis, 70 million to 80 million unique TCR beta chains included roughly 11 million shared by two or more donors. TCRdb's copy holds only in-frame clones and misses some; the assay was immunoSEQ multiplex PCR. The V and J calls and clone size are taken from that table; D and trimming were inferred from the DNA. Of roughly 100,000 clones detected, 75% to 80% appear once; the ten largest clones hold 8.5% to 10%. The sample consisted of PBMCs. The receptor was derived from a male donor in good health and CMV-seropositive. The chain joins TRBV27 to TRBJ2-7; 11 positions agree with TRBD2. CDR3 region: CASSLSGRAYEQYF. As DNA, the CDR3 is TGTGCCAGCAGTCTTAGCGGGAGGGCCTACGAGCAGTACTTC.